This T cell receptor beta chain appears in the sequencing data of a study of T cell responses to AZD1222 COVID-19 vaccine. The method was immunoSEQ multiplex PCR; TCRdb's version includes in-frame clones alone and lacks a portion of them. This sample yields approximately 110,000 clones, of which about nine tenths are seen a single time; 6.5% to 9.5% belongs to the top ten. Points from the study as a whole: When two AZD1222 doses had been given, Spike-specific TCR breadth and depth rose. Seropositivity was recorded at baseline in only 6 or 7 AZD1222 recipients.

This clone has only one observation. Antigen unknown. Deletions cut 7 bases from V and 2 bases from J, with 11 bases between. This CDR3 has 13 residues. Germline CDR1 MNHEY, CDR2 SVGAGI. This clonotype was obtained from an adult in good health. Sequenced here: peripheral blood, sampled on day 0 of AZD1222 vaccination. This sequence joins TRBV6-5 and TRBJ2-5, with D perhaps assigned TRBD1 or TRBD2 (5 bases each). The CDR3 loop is CASKRDLQETQYF. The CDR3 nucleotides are TGTGCCAGCAAAAGGGACCTTCAAGAGACCCAGTACTTC.